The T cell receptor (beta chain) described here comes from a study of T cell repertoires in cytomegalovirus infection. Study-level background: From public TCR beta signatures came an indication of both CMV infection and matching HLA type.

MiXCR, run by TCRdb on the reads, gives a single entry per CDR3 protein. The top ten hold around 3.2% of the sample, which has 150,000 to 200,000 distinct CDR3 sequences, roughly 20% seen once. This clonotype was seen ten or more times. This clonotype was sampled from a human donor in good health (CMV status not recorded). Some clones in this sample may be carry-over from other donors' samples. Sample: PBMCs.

The CDR3 coding sequence is TGTGCCAGCATCTCGGGAGTGGGGGTGAACACTGAAGCTTTCTTT. Amino acid sequence: CASISGVGVNTEAFF. The J gene is TRBJ1-1, the V gene TRBV7-8; perhaps TRBD1 as D (5 bases). The germline V gene has CDR1 SGHVS and CDR2 FQNEAQ. This CDR3 spans 15 amino acids. Trimming cost V 7 bases and J 0 bases, with 15 bases left between them.